The clone carrying this T cell receptor (beta chain) was counted between two and nine times. What it recognizes is unknown. Time point: persistent/refractory GD, antithyroid drugs over 5 years with positive TRAb. The TCR library was made from RNA extracted from PBMCs. Through Arm-PCR of CDR3 regions and iRepertoire HTBI primers, TCR beta libraries were built. TCRdb re-called the multiplex PCR reads through MiXCR, storing one row per CDR3 protein. The sample holds about 290,000 distinct CDR3 sequences; roughly 21% are singletons and the top ten take about 56%. These data originate in a study of regulatory T cells in long-lasting Graves disease. Germline V gene lookup returns CDR1 SGHRS and CDR2 YFSETQ. The CDR3 has 14 amino acids. Trimming removed 4 bases at V and 1 base at J, with 11 bases between. Study findings and constraints: Fewer public clonotypes were shared by new patients (around 960) than by persistent patients (around 2,900).

This clonotype originated in a female donor with Graves disease. The gene calls are TRBV5-1 and TRBJ2-5; D gene unclear. Sequences were derived from peripheral blood mononuclear cells (PBMCs), sampled when the disease was refractory, from a patient treated with antithyroid drugs. CDR3 coding DNA: TGCGCCAGCAGCCCGGATGTAGTCCAAGAGACCCAGTACTTC. Protein sequence: CASSPDVVQETQYF.